This TCR beta chain emerged from a study of shared T cell receptors in the human thymus. Profiling relied on immunoSEQ multiplex PCR, and the TCRdb table lists in-frame clones only, not all of them. The sample has 640,000 or so clones, 70% to 90% seen once; the top ten hold approximately 0.0097%. Germline assignment: CDR1 MDHEN and CDR2 SYDVKM. J was trimmed by 5 bases and V by 6 bases; bases with no gene match: 19. The CDR3 is 18 residues long. This sample also appeared in a second study, on human thymus T cells.

The sample taken for sequencing was thymocytes. The genes are TRBV28 and TRBJ2-5, with 9 bases that match TRBD1. This clonotype was obtained from a boy younger than two with a congenital heart defect. The CDR3 reads CASSPFGDHRGRIETQYF. DNA of the CDR3: TGTGCCAGCAGCCCCTTTGGAGATCACAGGGGGCGGATTGAGACCCAGTACTTC. Supplemented by reference TRBV28 and TRBJ2-5, the full variable domain reads DVKVTQSSRYLVKRTGEKVFLECVQDMDHENMFWYRQDPGLGLRLIYFSYDVKMKEKGDIPEGYSVSREKKERFSLILESASTNQTSMYLCASSPFGDHRGRIETQYFGPGTRLLVL.